A single sample is the source of the 16 T cell receptor beta chains below, sequenced in a study of CD8 T cells in ankylosing spondylitis. The antigens of these receptors remain unknown. TCRdb re-derived calls from the 5' RACE reads in MiXCR, one entry per CDR3 protein. In the table there are about 700,000 distinct CDR3 sequences, roughly 20% of which are singletons. General study points: It appeared that ankylosing spondylitis blood was characterized by a TCR beta motif of fewer than 10 highly homologous variants.

Sequencing was carried out using blood, either unsorted or a sorted T cell fraction (not recorded which). All receptors derive from a male donor with ankylosing spondylitis.

This clonotype was seen repeatedly, ten times or more. This chain connects TRBV28 to TRBJ2-1; D may be TRBD2 (6 bases). Trimming took off 2 bases at V and 8 bases at J, with 13 bases between the two ends. Germline values: CDR1 MDHEN, CDR2 SYDVKM. This CDR3 is built from 14 residues. The DNA of the CDR3 is TGTGCCAGCAGTTTAGGGCTATGGGGGGATGAGCAGTTCTTC. This codes for CASSLGLWGDEQFF. The whole variable domain, remainder taken from reference TRBV28 and TRBJ2-1, is DVKVTQSSRYLVKRTGEKVFLECVQDMDHENMFWYRQDPGLGLRLIYFSYDVKMKEKGDIPEGYSVSREKKERFSLILESASTNQTSMYLCASSLGLWGDEQFFGPGTRLTVL.

This chain uses TRBV5-1 with TRBJ2-3; 7 nucleotides agree with TRBD2. J gave up 2 bases and V 2 bases, and 5 bases lay outside the gene matches. CDR3 size: 15 residues. Germline assignment: CDR1 SGHRS and CDR2 YFSETQ. The CDR3 sequence: CASSLRLAFTDTQYF. CDR3 nucleotides: TGCGCCAGCAGCTTACGACTAGCATTCACAGATACGCAGTATTTT.

This clonotype was counted only a few times. The rearrangement joins TRBV4-3 to TRBJ2-2; D is possibly TRBD2 (6 bases). The CDR3 has 16 amino acids. The V gene's germline CDR1 is LGHNA and CDR2 YSLEER. V was cut by 0 bases and J by 0 bases, with 8 bases left in between. Here the CDR3 reads CASSQDLATNTGELFF. CDR3 in DNA: TGCGCCAGCAGCCAAGATCTAGCGACGAACACCGGGGAGCTGTTTTTT.

In this sample, this clonotype turned up a few times. CDR3 sequence reads: CASSWSTLATGEQYF. CDR3 sequence (DNA): TGTGCCAGCAGTTGGAGCACCCTCGCTACGGGGGAGCAGTACTTC. The genes are TRBV27 and TRBJ2-7; perhaps TRBD2 as D (5 bases). This CDR3 has 15 residues. Germline lookup yields CDR1 MNHEY and CDR2 SMNVEV (reference sequence). Trimming cost V 4 bases and J 7 bases, with 20 bases left between them.

This clonotype turned up a few times. CDR3 bases: TGTGCCAGCAGCCAAGACCCCCCGGGAGCGTCCTACGAGCAGTACTTC. Amino acids: CASSQDPPGASYEQYF. This sequence joins TRBV4-2 and TRBJ2-7; D possibly corresponds to TRBD2 (6 bases). Trimming shortened V by 0 bases and J by 1 base, and 13 bases separated the two germline ends. Germline loops: CDR1 LGHNA, CDR2 YNFKEQ. CDR3 length: 16 residues.

This clonotype was picked up a small number of times. CDR3 in amino acids: CASSVIPGGPGELFF. CDR3 bases: TGTGCCAGCAGCGTGATCCCGGGAGGGCCCGGGGAGCTGTTTTTT. The V gene is TRBV9, the J gene TRBJ2-2; 8 bases align to TRBD2. CDR3 size: 15 residues. The V gene end was trimmed by 2 bases and the J gene end by 6 bases; junction bases not matched to a gene: 6. In germline, CDR1 is SGDLS, CDR2 YYNGEE.

The chain uses TRBV20-1 and TRBJ2-7, with D uncertain. Trimming cost V 8 bases and J 0 bases, with 11 bases left between them. Germline CDR1 reads DFQATT; CDR2 reads SNEGSKA (reference sequence). The CDR3 runs to 12 residues. CDR3 in DNA: TGCAGTCCTGACTCGAGCTCCTACGAGCAGTACTTC. It translates to CSPDSSSYEQYF.

This chain joins TRBV12-3 or TRBV12-4 and TRBJ2-1; 8 nucleotides align to TRBD2. V dropped 8 bases and J dropped 9; count of bases not matched to a gene: 9. The CDR3 runs to 13 residues. The CDR3 DNA sequence: TGTGCCAGCTCCCCGGGACTAGTTACTGAGCAGTTCTTC. Translating it yields CASSPGLVTEQFF.

The rearrangement uses TRBV20-1 and TRBJ1-1; TRBD1 might be the D (5 bases). Germline V gene lookup returns CDR1 DFQATT and CDR2 SNEGSKA (reference sequence). The V and J ends lost 0 bases and 5 bases respectively, with 13 bases between them. This CDR3 has 14 residues. This CDR3 is CSARDMAGSTEAFF. CDR3 DNA: TGCAGTGCTAGAGATATGGCAGGGAGTACTGAAGCTTTCTTT.

The V call is TRBV30, the J call TRBJ1-1; no reliable D call. This CDR3 region has 13 residues. Per the germline V gene, CDR1 is GTSNPN and CDR2 is SVGIG (reference sequence). Trimming stripped 0 bases from V and 3 bases from J, with 8 bases between. As DNA, the CDR3 is TGTGCCTGGAGTGTAAATGGGGACACTGAAGCTTTCTTT. Its protein is CAWSVNGDTEAFF. Looking up the rest from reference TRBV30 and TRBJ1-1 gives the full variable domain: SQTIHQWPATLVQPVGSPLSLECTVEGTSNPNLYWYRQAAGRGLQLLFYSVGIGQISSEVPQNLSASRPQDRQFILSSKKLLLSDSGFYLCAWSVNGDTEAFFGQGTRLTVV.

This clonotype appeared a few times. V and J are TRBV9 and TRBJ2-3; no firm D call. The length of the CDR3 is 15 residues. CDR1 is SGDLS and CDR2 is YYNGEE in the germline V gene. V was pared by 1 base and J by 2 bases, with 11 bases between. CDR3 in amino acids: CASSVTPGSTDTQYF. The CDR3 bases are TGTGCCAGCAGCGTAACCCCTGGCTCCACAGATACGCAGTATTTT.

This clonotype was found once. This sequence joins TRBV5-6 and TRBJ2-5, with 8 bases aligning to TRBD1. There are 15 residues in the CDR3. Germline V gene lookup returns CDR1 SGHDT and CDR2 YYEEEE. The V gene end was trimmed by 3 bases and the J gene end by 5 bases; junction bases not matched to a gene: 9. CDR3 amino acids: CASSSLEDRAETQYF. For the CDR3, the DNA is TGTGCCAGCAGCTCCCTAGAGGACAGGGCTGAGACCCAGTACTTC. The full variable domain, with the rest looked up from reference TRBV5-6 and TRBJ2-5, is DAGVTQSPTHLIKTRGQQVTLRCSPKSGHDTVSWYQQALGQGPQFIFQYYEEEERQRGNFPDRFSGHQFPNYSSELNVNALLLGDSALYLCASSSLEDRAETQYFGPGTRLLVL.

This chain links TRBV12-3 or TRBV12-4 with TRBJ1-6; D perhaps matches TRBD1 (5 bases). Trimming removed 5 bases from V and 12 bases from J, with 11 bases in between. The CDR3 contains 12 residues. This CDR3 reads CASSLRGLPLHF. DNA for the CDR3: TGTGCCAGCAGTCTAAGGGGCCTACCCCTCCACTTT.

This clonotype was detected ten times or more. The V and J genes are TRBV7-9 and TRBJ2-7; D possibly corresponds to TRBD2 (6 bases). Germline values: CDR1 SEHNR, CDR2 FQNEAQ (reference sequence). Between the trimmed V and J ends, which lost 3 bases and 2 bases, there was a span of 11 bases. The CDR3 covers 14 residues. In nucleotides, the CDR3 is TGTGCCAGCAGCTTGGGACTTACCACCTACGAGCAGTACTTC. This gives the protein CASSLGLTTYEQYF.

The chain combines TRBV7-6 with TRBJ1-3, with D maybe TRBD1 (5 bases). The CDR3 sequence is 16 residues long. V was cut by 5 bases and J by 0 bases, with 14 bases left in between. Germline V lookup: CDR1 SGHVS, CDR2 FNYEAQ. Written as DNA, the CDR3 is TGTGCCAGCAGCCTGGGGGAGGGAAGCTCTGGAAACACCATATATTTT. This codes for CASSLGEGSSGNTIYF.

The V and J genes are TRBV5-1 and TRBJ2-1; 7 bases are shared with TRBD1. The CDR3 covers 16 residues. The V gene end was trimmed by 4 bases and the J gene end by 0 bases; junction bases not matched to a gene: 7. Per the germline V gene, CDR1 is SGHRS and CDR2 is YFSETQ. The CDR3 DNA reads as TGCGCCAGCAGCCGGGACAGTGTTAGCTCCTACAATGAGCAGTTCTTC. This gives the protein CASSRDSVSSYNEQFF.